A selection of T cell receptor beta chains follows, all from one sample in a study of blood T cell repertoires in COVID-19. Assay: immunoSEQ multiplex PCR; the TCRdb copy retains only in-frame clones and omits some. The sample consists of roughly 670,000 clones, about 90% of them appearing once. Sequencing was performed on peripheral blood. Receptor source: a woman aged 18 to 35 with acute or convalescent COVID-19. Both conserved end residues are part of each CDR3. The order of the fields is D gene, clone size, V gene, J gene, CDR3 DNA, CDR3 protein. The D gene is left open where the match is weak. Clone size is stated in some rows and not others, as once, few, many or a class when expanded.

>.|.|TRBV3-1/TRBV3-2|TRBJ1-6
TGTGCCAGCAGCCAAGTGGAAGGGGGAAATTCACCCCTCCACTTT
CASSQVEGGNSPLHF
>TRBD1|.|TRBV19|TRBJ1-2
TGTGCCAGTAGTCCCGGACAGGGGGCGCGGGTTAACTATGGCTACACCTTC
CASSPGQGARVNYGYTF
>TRBD2|.|TRBV7-2|TRBJ2-7
TGTGCCAGCAGCAAAAACCGGGGGGAGGACGAGCAGTACTTC
CASSKNRGEDEQYF
>.|.|TRBV30|TRBJ2-7
TGTGCCTGGACAGGGAAATCCTACGAGCAGTACTTC
CAWTGKSYEQYF
>TRBD2|.|TRBV7-2|TRBJ2-3
TGTGCCAGCAGCCCTCGGACTAGCGGGACCCGGGATACGCAGTATTTT
CASSPRTSGTRDTQYF
>.|.|TRBV19|TRBJ2-2
TGTGCCAGTAGTATAGTACTTAGGACAGCGAACACCGGGGAGCTGTTTTTT
CASSIVLRTANTGELFF
>.|few|TRBV5-1|TRBJ2-7
TGCGCCAGCAGCGTCCCTTCCTACGAGCAGTACTTC
CASSVPSYEQYF
>TRBD1|.|TRBV6-5|TRBJ1-5
TGTGCCAGCAATACAGGGGGCGCAAGCAATCAGCCCCAGCATTTT
CASNTGGASNQPQHF
>.|.|TRBV28|TRBJ1-1
TGTGCCAGCAGTTTTTGGGGGGGAGGAGTAAACACTGAAGCTTTCTTT
CASSFWGGGVNTEAFF
>.|.|TRBV9|TRBJ2-1
TGTGCCAGCAGCGTAGTTAGTATCTACAATGAGCAGTTCTTC
CASSVVSIYNEQFF
>.|.|TRBV7-9|TRBJ1-1
TGTGCCAGCAGCCCACAGAAGGGGCGCGACACTGAAGCTTTCTTT
CASSPQKGRDTEAFF
>TRBD2|.|TRBV11-2|TRBJ2-1
TGTGCCAGCAGCCGACTAGCGGGCCACTACAATGAGCAGTTCTTC
CASSRLAGHYNEQFF
>TRBD1|once|TRBV2|TRBJ2-1
TGTGCCAGCAGGCCCGGACAGGGAAACAATGAGCAGTTCTTC
CASRPGQGNNEQFF
>.|.|TRBV9|TRBJ2-1
TGTGCCAGCAGCGTAGTTGGAGGGCCCAGCGAGCAGTTCTTC
CASSVVGGPSEQFF
>.|.|TRBV2|TRBJ2-7
TGTGCCAGCAACGACAGAACGAGATACGAGCAGTACTTC
CASNDRTRYEQYF
>TRBD1|.|TRBV7-2|TRBJ1-1
TGTGCCAGCAGCTCGCAGGGGGCGGTGGGAGGTGCTTTCTTT
CASSSQGAVGGAFF
>.|.|TRBV4-1|TRBJ2-7
TGCGCCAGCAGCCCCCCTCGCGTGTACGAGCAGTACTTC
CASSPPRVYEQYF
>TRBD1|.|TRBV11-2|TRBJ1-3
TGTGCCAGCAGCTCCGAGGACAGGTTCTCTGGAAACACCATATATTTT
CASSSEDRFSGNTIYF
>.|.|TRBV27|TRBJ2-1
TGTGCCAGCAGTGATAGGGGTGAGCAGTTCTTC
CASSDRGEQFF
>.|.|TRBV7-8|TRBJ1-1
TGTGCCAGCAGCTTAATAGTCGTTGCAGGGCCCACTGAAGCTTTCTTT
CASSLIVVAGPTEAFF